The 32 T cell receptor beta chains listed next were all sequenced from one sample in a study of blood T cell repertoires in COVID-19. Clones were sequenced by immunoSEQ multiplex PCR, and TCRdb holds only the in-frame ones, with some missing. The sample consists of about 150,000 clones, around 83% of them appearing once. The sequenced sample consisted of peripheral blood. These receptors all come from a woman between 55 and 75 years old with COVID-19, enrolled during active disease.

The chain is built from TRBV28 and TRBJ1-3; D is uncertain. The CDR3 contains 15 residues. The germline V gene has CDR1 MDHEN and CDR2 SYDVKM. V was trimmed by 8 bases and J by 0 bases, leaving 14 bases between them. CDR3 residues: CASATGPHSGNTIYF. CDR3 nucleotide sequence: TGTGCCAGCGCCACCGGTCCTCACTCTGGAAACACCATATATTTT.

This chain links TRBV9 with TRBJ2-1; 9 nucleotides agree with TRBD2. The length of the CDR3 is 14 residues. Germline CDR1 is SGDLS and CDR2 is YYNGEE. V was clipped by 4 bases and J by 9 bases; unmatched bases: 8. The CDR3 spells CASSKIAGASEQFF. In DNA form, the CDR3 reads TGTGCCAGCAGCAAGATAGCGGGAGCTAGTGAGCAGTTCTTC.

The CDR3 DNA is TGTGCCAGCAGCTTAGTGCCGGGACAGGAGCAGTATTTT. Translated: CASSLVPGQEQYF. The chain uses TRBV7-9 and TRBJ2-3, with 8 bases aligning to TRBD1. The CDR3 spans 13 residues. The germline V gene has CDR1 SEHNR and CDR2 FQNEAQ (reference sequence). The J segment lost 11 bases and the V segment lost 1 base, leaving 5 bases of the junction unmatched.

The chain employs TRBV5-6 and TRBJ1-5; D may be TRBD1 (6 bases). This CDR3 has 15 residues. Between the trimmed V and J ends, which lost 4 bases and 0 bases, there was a span of 11 bases. CDR1 and CDR2 (germline): SGHDT, YYEEEE. The CDR3 DNA reads as TGTGCCAGCAGCCCACAGGGTTATAGCAATCAGCCCCAGCATTTT. Protein product: CASSPQGYSNQPQHF.

CDR3 amino acids: CASSPSQGLGGYTF. CDR3 sequence (DNA): TGTGCCAGCTCACCGTCACAGGGTCTGGGTGGCTACACCTTC. The J gene is TRBJ1-2, the V gene TRBV18; a weak D match, TRBD1 (6 bases). This CDR3 has 14 residues. Trimming removed 3 bases from V and 7 bases from J, with 15 bases in between. CDR1 is KGHSH, CDR2 LQKENI, per germline.

This chain connects TRBV10-2 to TRBJ1-5; 9 bases are a match to TRBD1. The CDR3 runs 15 residues. Germline CDR1 and CDR2: WSHSY and SAAADI. J lost 11 bases, V lost 7 bases, and 15 bases had no gene match. The CDR3 is CASNPGTGTQSTQHF. CDR3 in DNA: TGCGCCAGCAACCCCGGGACAGGGACGCAATCAACCCAGCATTTT.

This clone has only one observation. The V gene is TRBV5-6, the J gene TRBJ1-2, with 7 bases identical to TRBD1. The V and J ends lost 4 bases and 7 bases, in that order; junction bases with no gene match: 10. The CDR3 is 14 residues long. Germline-derived CDR1 and CDR2 are SGHDT and YYEEEE. CDR3 protein: CASSNPDRYGGYTF. The CDR3, as DNA: TGTGCCAGCAGCAACCCGGACAGGTACGGTGGCTACACCTTC.

In DNA form, the CDR3 reads TGTGCCATCAGTGAGTCGGGTAGCCACGAGCAGTACTTC. Translation gives CAISESGSHEQYF. This chain connects TRBV10-3 to TRBJ2-7; D ambiguous. The CDR3 sequence is 13 residues long. V dropped 0 bases and J dropped 5 bases, with 8 bases sitting between them. The germline V gene encodes CDR1 ENHRY and CDR2 SYGVKD.

The chain employs TRBV11-3 and TRBJ2-2; D call uncertain. CDR3 length: 14 amino acids. With 1 base removed from V and 1 base from J, the gap between germline ends came to 4 bases. Looked up from germline, CDR1 is SGHNT and CDR2 is YENEEA. The CDR3 region has the DNA TGTGCCAGCAGCTTAGCGGGGAACACCGGGGAGCTGTTTTTT. Translation: CASSLAGNTGELFF.

The chain joins TRBV5-1 to TRBJ2-5; 7 bases are a match to TRBD2. Germline assignment: CDR1 SGHRS and CDR2 YFSETQ. V shed 4 bases and J 4 bases; nucleotides not matched to a gene: 10. This CDR3 spans 15 amino acids. CDR3 bases: TGCGCCAGCAGCCCGGCCGGACTAGACATAGAGACCCAGTACTTC. Its protein product is CASSPAGLDIETQYF.

The chain uses TRBV19 and TRBJ1-5; 8 bases map to TRBD1. The CDR3 covers 16 residues. Trimming removed 4 bases from V and 2 bases from J; junction bases left unmatched: 7. Germline V lookup: CDR1 LNHDA, CDR2 SQIVND (reference sequence). The CDR3 sequence: CASSTPGGLGNQPQHF. The CDR3 nucleotides are TGTGCCAGTAGTACCCCAGGGGGCTTGGGCAATCAGCCCCAGCATTTT.

The CDR3 DNA reads as TGTGCCAGCAGCCATAACACCGGGGAGCTGTTTTTT. It translates to CASSHNTGELFF. This chain uses TRBV7-9 with TRBJ2-2; D is unresolved. The germline V gene encodes CDR1 SEHNR and CDR2 FQNEAQ (reference sequence). The V end was cut by 5 bases, the J end by 2 bases, with 3 bases between. CDR3 size: 12 residues.

J is TRBJ2-5 and V is TRBV20-1; 11 bases match TRBD2. With V trimmed by 3 bases and J by 5 bases, 17 bases remained unmatched. The germline V gene has CDR1 DFQATT and CDR2 SNEGSKA (reference sequence). This CDR3 comprises 18 residues. CDR3 DNA sequence: TGCAGTGCTAGTCTAACTAGCGGGAGTTTCGTGGTCGCGGAGACCCAGTACTTC. This encodes CSASLTSGSFVVAETQYF.

V gene TRBV19 combines with J gene TRBJ2-3; tentatively, D is TRBD2 (6 bases). Germline V gene lookup returns CDR1 LNHDA and CDR2 SQIVND (reference sequence). The CDR3 sequence is 14 residues long. V was cut by 3 bases and J by 4 bases, with 11 bases left in between. The CDR3 spells CASSIAGRSDTQYF. The CDR3 nucleotides are TGTGCCAGTAGTATCGCAGGGAGGTCAGATACGCAGTATTTT. The entire variable domain, with the rest obtained from reference TRBV19 and TRBJ2-3, is as follows: DGGITQSPKYLFRKEGQNVTLSCEQNLNHDAMYWYRQDPGQGLRLIYYSQIVNDFQKGDIAEGYSVSREKKESFPLTVTSAQKNPTAFYLCASSIAGRSDTQYFGPGTRLTVL.

This clone showed up just a few times. The chain employs TRBV4-1 and TRBJ2-1; 9 bases are a match to TRBD2. After removal of 1 base from V and 10 bases from J, the junction contained 2 bases not matched to a gene. The V gene's germline CDR1 is MGHRA and CDR2 YSYEKL. The CDR3 has 13 amino acids. Here the CDR3 reads CASSQVLAGEQFF. The CDR3 nucleotides read TGCGCCAGCAGCCAAGTACTAGCGGGCGAGCAGTTCTTC.

In the case of this clone: A junction end diverges from the germline sequence, so it may reflect a read error. The genes are TRBV7-9 and TRBJ1-6; the match to TRBD1 covers 8 bases. The CDR3 covers 14 residues. Germline-derived CDR1 and CDR2 are SEHNR and FQNEAQ (reference sequence). The CDR3 sequence is CVSSRTGSGSPLHF. CDR3 in DNA: TGTGTCAGCAGCCGGACAGGGTCCGGCTCACCCCTCCACTTT.

This clone has at least ten counts. The chain employs TRBV2 and TRBJ1-6; TRBD1 might be the D (6 bases). Trimming removed 4 bases from V and 7 bases from J, with 14 bases in between. This CDR3 is 15 amino acids long. Germline assignment: CDR1 SNHLY and CDR2 FYNNEI. The CDR3 spells CASSATGGGNSPLHF. The CDR3 DNA is TGTGCCAGCAGTGCGACAGGCGGCGGCAATTCACCCCTCCACTTT.

This clone appeared a few times. The chain carries TRBV5-6 and TRBJ1-5, with 7 positions matching TRBD1. V lost 3 bases, J lost 6 bases, and 6 bases stayed unmatched. CDR3 length equals 14 residues. CDR1 and CDR2 from the germline V gene are SGHDT and YYEEEE. CDR3 loop: CASSSTGVGQPQHF. CDR3 coding DNA: TGTGCCAGCAGCTCTACAGGGGTTGGTCAGCCCCAGCATTTT.

This sequence joins TRBV2 and TRBJ2-3, with 7 bases aligning to TRBD2. J was trimmed by 1 base and V by 4 bases; bases with no gene match: 2. The CDR3 contains 14 residues. Germline-derived CDR1 and CDR2 are SNHLY and FYNNEI. The CDR3, as DNA: TGTGCCAGCAGTGCGGCGGGGGGCACAGATACGCAGTATTTT. Translated: CASSAAGGTDTQYF.

The chain joins TRBV6-6 to TRBJ1-5; D gene ambiguous. CDR1 and CDR2 (germline): MNHNY, SVGAGI (reference sequence). The CDR3 sequence is 13 residues long. V shed 5 bases and J shed 3 bases, with 8 bases lying between them. CDR3 loop: CASSQFNNQPQHF. The CDR3 coding sequence is TGTGCCAGCAGTCAATTTAACAATCAGCCCCAGCATTTT.

This chain links TRBV6-1 with TRBJ1-3, with 10 bases that match TRBD1. In germline, CDR1 is MNHNS, CDR2 SASEGT. This CDR3 region has 17 residues. After removal of 2 bases from V and 0 bases from J, the junction contained 4 bases not matched to a gene. The CDR3 DNA reads as TGTGCCAGCAGTGAATTGGGACAGGGGCGCTCTGGAAACACCATATATTTT. It encodes CASSELGQGRSGNTIYF.

This chain connects TRBV15 to TRBJ2-1, with 8 bases lining up with TRBD1. The CDR3 contains 15 residues. J lost 3 bases, V lost 3 bases, and 4 bases had no gene match. Germline V gene lookup returns CDR1 LNHNV and CDR2 YYDKDF (reference sequence). Here the CDR3 DNA reads TGTGCCACCAGCAGGAGGACAGGGTACTACAATGAGCAGTTCTTC. Its protein is CATSRRTGYYNEQFF.

This clone has a single count. The chain employs TRBV20-1 and TRBJ1-6; D is possibly TRBD1 (5 bases). The CDR3 is 16 amino acids. Germline-derived CDR1 and CDR2 are DFQATT and SNEGSKA (reference sequence). The V and J ends lost 3 bases and 3 bases respectively, with 15 bases between them. The CDR3 bases are TGCAGTGCTAGTATAGGACAAAAAAACTATAATTCACCCCTCCACTTT. Its translation is CSASIGQKNYNSPLHF.

The gene calls are TRBV15 and TRBJ1-2; D ambiguous. Germline assignment: CDR1 LNHNV and CDR2 YYDKDF (reference sequence). Trimming removed 0 bases at V and 5 bases at J, with 16 bases between. This CDR3 comprises 16 residues. The CDR3 DNA reads as TGTGCCACCAGCAGAGATGGAATAGCGGCAGTTTATGGCTACACCTTC. Protein: CATSRDGIAAVYGYTF.

This clone was counted between two and nine times. V is TRBV7-9 and J is TRBJ1-1; TRBD1 might be the D (5 bases). Between the trimmed V and J ends, which lost 5 bases and 5 bases, there was a span of 18 bases. There are 15 residues in the CDR3. Germline-derived CDR1 and CDR2 are SEHNR and FQNEAQ (reference sequence). The CDR3 here is CASSPAPMGGTEAFF. The CDR3 nucleotides read TGTGCCAGCAGCCCAGCCCCTATGGGGGGGACTGAAGCTTTCTTT.

The genes are TRBV13 and TRBJ1-6, with D maybe TRBD1 (5 bases). The CDR3 runs to 12 residues. The germline CDR1 and CDR2 sequences are PRHDT and FYEKMQ (reference sequence). V dropped 5 bases and J dropped 11 bases, with 10 bases sitting between them. The chain's CDR3 is CASSPGFAPLHF. CDR3 DNA sequence: TGTGCCAGCAGCCCAGGGTTTGCACCCCTCCACTTT.

This clone was seen a handful of times. The chain's CDR3 is CASSLTRQGAYEQYF. The CDR3 DNA follows: TGTGCCAGCAGCCTTACCCGACAGGGGGCTTACGAGCAGTACTTC. The J gene is TRBJ2-7, the V gene TRBV5-5, with TRBD1 matching over 10 bases. The CDR3 covers 15 residues. The germline CDR1 and CDR2 sequences are SGHKS and YYEKEE (reference sequence). V dropped 4 bases and J dropped 4; count of bases not matched to a gene: 8. Complete variable domain (other parts from reference TRBV5-5 and TRBJ2-7): DAGVTQSPTHLIKTRGQQVTLRCSPISGHKSVSWYQQVLGQGPQFIFQYYEKEERGRGNFPDRFSARQFPNYSSELNVNALLLGDSALYLCASSLTRQGAYEQYFGPGTRLTVT.

The chain uses TRBV6-5 and TRBJ1-5, with no clear D. The CDR3 totals 15 residues. Germline values: CDR1 MNHEY, CDR2 SVGAGI. Trimming removed 0 bases at V and 0 bases at J, with 6 bases between. The chain's CDR3 is CASSYSILSNQPQHF. DNA for the CDR3: TGTGCCAGCAGTTACTCGATACTTAGCAATCAGCCCCAGCATTTT.

The chain joins TRBV25-1 to TRBJ1-6; tentative D call: TRBD1 (5 bases). The ends were cut back, 6 bases at V and 7 bases at J, with 13 bases in the middle. The CDR3 extends over 14 amino acids. Germline V gives CDR1 MGHDK, CDR2 SYGVNS. The CDR3 sequence: CASSPGGGNSPLHF. The CDR3 nucleotides read TGTGCCAGCAGCCCGGGCGGGGGGAATTCACCCCTCCACTTT.

The chain links TRBV5-1 to TRBJ2-1; 10 positions agree with TRBD2. Germline V gives CDR1 SGHRS, CDR2 YFSETQ. This CDR3 has 15 amino acids. V was clipped by 0 bases and J by 5 bases; unmatched bases: 2. CDR3 amino acids: CASSLDLAGDNEQFF. The CDR3 nucleotides are TGCGCCAGCAGCTTGGACCTAGCGGGGGACAATGAGCAGTTCTTC.

This clone was seen just once. The chain is built from TRBV24-1 and TRBJ1-1; 11 bases match TRBD1. Per germline, CDR1 KGHDR and CDR2 SFDVKD. Trimming removed 3 bases from V and 5 bases from J; junction bases left unmatched: 4. The CDR3 spans 15 residues. CDR3 sequence (DNA): TGTGCCACCAGTGATCAGGGACAGGGGGGGACTGAAGCTTTCTTT. As protein: CATSDQGQGGTEAFF.

The rearrangement joins TRBV9 to TRBJ1-1; 12 bases line up with TRBD1. The V gene's germline CDR1 is SGDLS and CDR2 YYNGEE. CDR3 size: 17 residues. J was trimmed by 5 bases and V by 0 bases; bases with no gene match: 8. CDR3 bases: TGTGCCAGCAGCGTAGTAGTCGGGACAGGGGGCAGGACTGAAGCTTTCTTT. Amino acids: CASSVVVGTGGRTEAFF.